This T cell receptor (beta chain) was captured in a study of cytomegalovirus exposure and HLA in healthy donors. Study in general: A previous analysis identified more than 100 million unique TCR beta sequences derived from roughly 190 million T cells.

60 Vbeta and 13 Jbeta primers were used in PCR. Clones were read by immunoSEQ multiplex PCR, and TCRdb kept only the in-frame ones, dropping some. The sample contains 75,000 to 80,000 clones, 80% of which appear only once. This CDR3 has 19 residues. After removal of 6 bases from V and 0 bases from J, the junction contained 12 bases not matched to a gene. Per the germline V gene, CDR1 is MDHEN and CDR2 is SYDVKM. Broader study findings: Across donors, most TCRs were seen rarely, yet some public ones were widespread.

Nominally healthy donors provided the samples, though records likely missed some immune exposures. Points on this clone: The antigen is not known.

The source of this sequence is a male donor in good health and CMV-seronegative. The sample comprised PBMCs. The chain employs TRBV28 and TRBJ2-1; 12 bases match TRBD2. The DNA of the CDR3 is TGTGCCAGCAGACCCGGACTAGCGGGATCTAGAAGCTCCTACAATGAGCAGTTCTTC. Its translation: CASRPGLAGSRSSYNEQFF.